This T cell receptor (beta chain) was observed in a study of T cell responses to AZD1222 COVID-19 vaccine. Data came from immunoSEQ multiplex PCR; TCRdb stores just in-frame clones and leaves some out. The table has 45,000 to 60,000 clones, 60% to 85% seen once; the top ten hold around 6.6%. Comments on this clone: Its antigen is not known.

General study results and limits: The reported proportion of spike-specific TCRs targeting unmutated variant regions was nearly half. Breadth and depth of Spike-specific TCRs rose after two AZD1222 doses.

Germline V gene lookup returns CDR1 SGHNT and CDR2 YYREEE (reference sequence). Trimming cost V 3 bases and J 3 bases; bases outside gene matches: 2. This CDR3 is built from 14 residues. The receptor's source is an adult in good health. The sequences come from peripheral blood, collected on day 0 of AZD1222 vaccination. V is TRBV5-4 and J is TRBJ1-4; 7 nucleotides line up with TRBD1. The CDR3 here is CASSSGQSNEKLFF. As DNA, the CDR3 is TGTGCCAGCAGCTCGGGACAGTCTAATGAAAAACTGTTTTTT.